These 5 T cell receptor beta chains originate from one sample sequenced in a study of regulatory T cells in long-lasting Graves disease. To make TCR beta libraries, researchers used iRepertoire HTBI primers and Arm-PCR of CDR3 regions. From the multiplex PCR reads, TCRdb called clonotypes with MiXCR, one entry per CDR3 protein. The sample yields around 330,000 distinct CDR3 sequences, 18% seen once. Time point here: newly diagnosed GD, antithyroid drugs for less than 3 months. The authors made the TCR library using RNA they extracted from PBMCs. The sequences come from peripheral blood mononuclear cells (PBMCs), collected at new diagnosis, from a patient treated with antithyroid drugs. These receptors originate from a female donor with Graves disease.

This clonotype appeared a few times. The likely explanation is a read error, given a far larger clone one base away. This chain's CDR3 is CASSPPGQSYEQFF. CDR3 sequence (DNA): TGTGCCAGCAGTCCCCCGGGACAGAGCTACGAGCAGTTCTTC. The V gene is TRBV2, the J gene TRBJ2-1, with 7 bases fitting TRBD1. CDR1 is SNHLY, CDR2 FYNNEI, per germline. Trimming took 5 bases from V and 10 from J; bases not matched to a gene: 11. The CDR3 loop spans 14 amino acids.

In this sample, this clonotype turned up many times. The rearrangement uses TRBV29-1 and TRBJ2-7, with a possible D match to TRBD2 (6 bases). With 5 bases removed from V and 4 bases from J, the gap between germline ends came to 12 bases. Germline CDR1 is SQVTM and CDR2 is ANQGSEA. CDR3 length: 12 residues. This CDR3 reads CSVMAGGYEQYF. CDR3 coding DNA: TGCAGCGTTATGGCAGGAGGGTACGAGCAGTACTTC.

This clonotype was seen at least ten times. The chain carries TRBV11-2 and TRBJ2-1; possible D gene TRBD2, 6 bases. The V gene's germline CDR1 is SGHAT and CDR2 FQNNGV. The CDR3 extends over 16 amino acids. The V end was cut by 5 bases, the J end by 5 bases, with 19 bases between. CDR3 nucleotides: TGTGCCAGCAGCCCCCTTAGCGGACGGGCACACAATGAGCAGTTCTTC. Translated, it gives CASSPLSGRAHNEQFF.

A word on this clonotype: This may be a read error: a much more frequent sequence differs by one nucleotide. The chain recombines TRBV6-5 with TRBJ2-5; TRBD2 might be the D (6 bases). The CDR3 is 17 amino acids. Per germline, CDR1 MNHEY and CDR2 SVGAGI. CDR3 protein: CDSSYVAAGGEQETQYF. The CDR3 DNA follows: TGTGACAGCAGTTATGTCGCTGCAGGCGGGGAACAAGAGACCCAGTACTTC.

The chain recombines TRBV6-2 or TRBV6-3 with TRBJ1-1, with D possibly matching TRBD1 (5 bases). Germline assignment: CDR1 MNHEY and CDR2 SVGEGT. The CDR3 has 13 amino acids. V lost 6 bases and J 7 bases, leaving 15 bases between the germline ends. This CDR3 reads CASSPGPLGEAFF. Here the CDR3 DNA reads TGTGCCAGCAGCCCGGGACCGCTGGGTGAAGCTTTCTTT.